This T cell receptor (beta chain) was documented in a study of CD8 T cells in Susac syndrome. Negative isolation was used for CD8+ and CD4+ T cells and FACS enrichment for TEMRA cells. General study points: The study recognized that the number of individuals in its TCR sequencing and HLA analysis was relatively small.

A quantity of about 0.5 to 1 ug RNA underwent reverse transcription using random hexamers. The CDR3 of TCR beta was amplified by immunoSEQ multiplex PCR across 54 Vbeta and 13 Jbeta. MiXCR was run by TCRdb on the immunoSEQ multiplex PCR reads, yielding one entry per CDR3 protein. The sample consists of about 25,000 distinct CDR3 sequences, around 94% of them appearing once. This CDR3 is built from 19 residues. Per the germline V gene, CDR1 is SGHDT and CDR2 is YYEEEE. Trimming took 1 base from V and 0 from J, leaving 17 bases between them. Remarks on this clonotype: No antigen is known for it.

The sequenced material came from CD8+ T cells from PBMCs. The chain combines TRBV5-6 with TRBJ2-6, with D possibly being TRBD1 (6 bases). This receptor was taken from a human donor in good health. As DNA, the CDR3 is TGTGCCAGCAGCTTGAGACGTGGGGGCGCAAGCTCTGGGGCCAACGTCCTGACTTTC. Its translation: CASSLRRGGASSGANVLTF. The full variable domain, rest sourced from reference TRBV5-6 and TRBJ2-6, is DAGVTQSPTHLIKTRGQQVTLRCSPKSGHDTVSWYQQALGQGPQFIFQYYEEEERQRGNFPDRFSGHQFPNYSSELNVNALLLGDSALYLCASSLRRGGASSGANVLTFGAGSRLTVL.